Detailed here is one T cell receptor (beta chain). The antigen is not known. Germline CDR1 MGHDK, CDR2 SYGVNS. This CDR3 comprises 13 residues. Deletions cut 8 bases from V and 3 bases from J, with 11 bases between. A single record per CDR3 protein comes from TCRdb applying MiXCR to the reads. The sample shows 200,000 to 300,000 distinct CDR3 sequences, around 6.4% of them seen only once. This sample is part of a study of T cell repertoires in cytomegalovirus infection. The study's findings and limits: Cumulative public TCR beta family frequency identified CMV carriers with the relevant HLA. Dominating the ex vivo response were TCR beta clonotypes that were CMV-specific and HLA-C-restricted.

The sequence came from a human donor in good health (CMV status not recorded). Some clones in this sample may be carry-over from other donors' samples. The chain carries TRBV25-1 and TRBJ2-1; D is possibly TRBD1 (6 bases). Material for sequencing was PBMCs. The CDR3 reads CASGTRVYNEQFF. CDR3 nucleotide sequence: TGTGCCAGCGGGACACGAGTCTACAATGAGCAGTTCTTC.